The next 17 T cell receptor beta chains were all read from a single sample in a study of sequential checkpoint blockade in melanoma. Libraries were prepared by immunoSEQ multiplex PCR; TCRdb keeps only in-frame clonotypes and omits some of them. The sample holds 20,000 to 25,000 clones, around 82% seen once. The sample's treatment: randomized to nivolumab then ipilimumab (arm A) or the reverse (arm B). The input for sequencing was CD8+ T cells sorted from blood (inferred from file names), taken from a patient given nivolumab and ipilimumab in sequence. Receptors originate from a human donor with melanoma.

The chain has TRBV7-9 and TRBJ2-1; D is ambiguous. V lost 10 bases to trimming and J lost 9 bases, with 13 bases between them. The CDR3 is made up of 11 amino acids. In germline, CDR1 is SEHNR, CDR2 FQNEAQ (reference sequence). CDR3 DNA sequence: TGTGCCACCCAAGCTGGAGTTGAGCAGTTCTTC. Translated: CATQAGVEQFF.

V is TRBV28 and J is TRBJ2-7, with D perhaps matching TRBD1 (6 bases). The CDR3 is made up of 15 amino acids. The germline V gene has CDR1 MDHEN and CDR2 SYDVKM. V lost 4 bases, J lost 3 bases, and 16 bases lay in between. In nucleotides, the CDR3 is TGTGCCAGCAGTTGGGCGGGCCAGGGGCACTACGAGCAGTACTTC. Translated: CASSWAGQGHYEQYF.

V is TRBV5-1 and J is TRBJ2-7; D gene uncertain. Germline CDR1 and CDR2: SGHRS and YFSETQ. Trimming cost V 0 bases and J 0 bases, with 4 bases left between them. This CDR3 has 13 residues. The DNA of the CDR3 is TGCGCCAGCAGCTTGGAGAGCTCCTACGAGCAGTACTTC. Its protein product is CASSLESSYEQYF.

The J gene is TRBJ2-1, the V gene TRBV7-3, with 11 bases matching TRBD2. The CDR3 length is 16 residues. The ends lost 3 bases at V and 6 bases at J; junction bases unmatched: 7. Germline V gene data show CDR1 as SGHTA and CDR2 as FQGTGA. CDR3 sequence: CASSFGGLAGGNEQFF. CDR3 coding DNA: TGTGCCAGCAGCTTCGGCGGCCTAGCGGGAGGCAATGAGCAGTTCTTC.

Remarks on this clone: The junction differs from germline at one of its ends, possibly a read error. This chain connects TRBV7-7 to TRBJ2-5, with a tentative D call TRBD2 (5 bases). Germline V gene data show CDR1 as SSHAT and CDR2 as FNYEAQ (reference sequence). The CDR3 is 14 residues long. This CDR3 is CASSLSGSLETQYF. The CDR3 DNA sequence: TGTGCTAGCAGCTTAAGCGGCAGTTTAGAGACCCAGTACTTC.

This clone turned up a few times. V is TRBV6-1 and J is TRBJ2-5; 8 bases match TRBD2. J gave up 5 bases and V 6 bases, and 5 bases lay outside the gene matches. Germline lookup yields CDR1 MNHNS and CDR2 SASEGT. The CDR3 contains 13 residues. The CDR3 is CASRKAGEETQYF. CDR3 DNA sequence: TGTGCCAGCAGAAAAGCGGGAGAGGAGACCCAGTACTTC.

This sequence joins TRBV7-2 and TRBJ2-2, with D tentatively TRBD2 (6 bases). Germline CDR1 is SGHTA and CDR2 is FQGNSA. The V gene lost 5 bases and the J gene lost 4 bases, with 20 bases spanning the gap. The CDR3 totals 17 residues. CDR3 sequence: CASSRSEGSFSTGELFF. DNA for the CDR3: TGTGCCAGCAGCAGATCGGAGGGATCGTTTAGCACCGGGGAGCTGTTTTTT.

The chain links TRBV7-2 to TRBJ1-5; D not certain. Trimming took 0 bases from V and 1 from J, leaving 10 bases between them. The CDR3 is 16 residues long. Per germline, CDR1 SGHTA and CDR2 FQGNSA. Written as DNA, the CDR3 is TGTGCCAGCAGCTTAGCCTTCAAACAAAGCAATCAGCCCCAGCATTTT. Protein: CASSLAFKQSNQPQHF.

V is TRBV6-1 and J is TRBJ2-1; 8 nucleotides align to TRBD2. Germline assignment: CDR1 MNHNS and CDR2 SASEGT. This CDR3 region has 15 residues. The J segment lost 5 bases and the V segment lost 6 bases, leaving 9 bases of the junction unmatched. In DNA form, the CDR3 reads TGTGCCAGCAGAGGCGCGGGACTAGGAAACAATGAGCAGTTCTTC. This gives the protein CASRGAGLGNNEQFF.

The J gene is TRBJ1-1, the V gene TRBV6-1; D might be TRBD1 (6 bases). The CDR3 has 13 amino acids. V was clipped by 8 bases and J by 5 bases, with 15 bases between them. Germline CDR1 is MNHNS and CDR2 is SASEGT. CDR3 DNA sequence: TGTGCCAGCGTTCGTGGGGGCGGGACTGAAGCTTTCTTT. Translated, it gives CASVRGGGTEAFF.

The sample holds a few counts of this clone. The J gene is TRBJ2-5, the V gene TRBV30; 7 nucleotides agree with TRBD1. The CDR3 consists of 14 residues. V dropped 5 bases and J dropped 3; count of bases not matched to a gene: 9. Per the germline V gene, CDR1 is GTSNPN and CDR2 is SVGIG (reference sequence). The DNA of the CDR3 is TGTGCCTGGGCCCAGACAGGGTCTGAAGAGACCCAGTACTTC. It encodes CAWAQTGSEETQYF.

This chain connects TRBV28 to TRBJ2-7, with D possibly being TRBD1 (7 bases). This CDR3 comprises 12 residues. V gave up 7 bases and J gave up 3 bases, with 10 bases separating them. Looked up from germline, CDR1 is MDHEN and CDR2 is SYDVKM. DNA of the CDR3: TGTGCCAGCACAGGGGGGCTCTACGAGCAGTACTTC. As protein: CASTGGLYEQYF.

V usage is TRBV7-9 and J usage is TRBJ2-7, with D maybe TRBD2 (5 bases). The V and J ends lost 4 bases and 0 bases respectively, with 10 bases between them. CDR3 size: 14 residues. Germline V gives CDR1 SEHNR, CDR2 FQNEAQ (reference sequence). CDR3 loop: CASSSLGSSYEQYF. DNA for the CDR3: TGTGCCAGCAGCTCTTTAGGGAGCTCCTACGAGCAGTACTTC.

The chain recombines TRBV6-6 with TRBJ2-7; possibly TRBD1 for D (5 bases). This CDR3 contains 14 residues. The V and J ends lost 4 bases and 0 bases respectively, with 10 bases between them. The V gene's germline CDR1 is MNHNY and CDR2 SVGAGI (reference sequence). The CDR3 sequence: CASSSTASSYEQYF. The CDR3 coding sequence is TGTGCCAGCAGTTCGACAGCTAGCTCCTACGAGCAGTACTTC.

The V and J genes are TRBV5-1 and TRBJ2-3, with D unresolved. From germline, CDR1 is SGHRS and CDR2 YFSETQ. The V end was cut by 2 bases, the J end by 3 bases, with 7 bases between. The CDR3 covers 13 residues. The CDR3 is CASSFSGTDTQYF. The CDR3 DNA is TGCGCCAGCAGCTTCTCAGGTACAGATACGCAGTATTTT. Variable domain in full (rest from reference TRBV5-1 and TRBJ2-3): KAGVTQTPRYLIKTRGQQVTLSCSPISGHRSVSWYQQTPGQGLQFLFEYFSETQRNKGNFPGRFSGRQFSNSRSEMNVSTLELGDSALYLCASSFSGTDTQYFGPGTRLTVL.

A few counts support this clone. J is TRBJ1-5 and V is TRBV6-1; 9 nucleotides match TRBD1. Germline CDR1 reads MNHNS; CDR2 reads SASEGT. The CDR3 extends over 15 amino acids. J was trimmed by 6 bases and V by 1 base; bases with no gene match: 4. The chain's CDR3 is CASSEDRGRGQPQHF. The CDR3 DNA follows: TGTGCCAGCAGTGAAGACAGGGGGCGCGGTCAGCCCCAGCATTTT.

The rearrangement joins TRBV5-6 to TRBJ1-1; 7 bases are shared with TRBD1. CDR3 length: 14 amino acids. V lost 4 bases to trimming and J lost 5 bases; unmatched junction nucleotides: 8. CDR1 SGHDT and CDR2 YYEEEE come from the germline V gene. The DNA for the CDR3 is TGTGCCAGCAGCGGATCGACAGGGTCGACTGAAGCTTTCTTT. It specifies CASSGSTGSTEAFF.